This is a list of T cell receptor beta chains from one sample in a study of blood T cell repertoires in COVID-19. The table came from immunoSEQ multiplex PCR; TCRdb's copy has only in-frame clones and leaves some out. The sample yields some 380,000 clones, roughly 90% seen once. Input material: peripheral blood. The receptors come from a man younger than 35 with active or convalescent COVID-19. Each CDR3 is given with its conserved first and last residue. A D gene is named only where the DNA matches it firmly.

d_call j_call v_call cdr3_aa cdr3_nt
- TRBJ1-4 TRBV3-1/TRBV3-2 CASSQAAEGTNEKLFF TGTGCCAGCAGCCAAGCGGCCGAGGGAACTAATGAAAAACTGTTTTTT
- TRBJ1-4 TRBV5-3 CARSLTPGSPDEKLFF TGTGCCAGAAGCTTGACCCCGGGGTCGCCAGATGAAAAACTGTTTTTT
TRBD1 TRBJ1-2 TRBV3-1/TRBV3-2 CASSQPGQTLYGYTF TGTGCCAGCAGCCAACCGGGACAGACTCTCTATGGCTACACCTTC
- TRBJ1-1 TRBV5-1 CASSWELPGSTEAFF TGCGCCAGCAGCTGGGAACTGCCGGGGAGCACTGAAGCTTTCTTT
- TRBJ2-5 TRBV6-5 CASSYSGEARQETQYF TGTGCCAGCAGTTACTCAGGGGAAGCCCGCCAAGAGACCCAGTACTTC
TRBD1 TRBJ1-5 TRBV5-1 CASSPGDRVTGQPQHF TGCGCCAGCAGCCCAGGGGACAGGGTTACGGGTCAGCCCCAGCATTTT
TRBD2 TRBJ2-7 TRBV5-1 CASSLVAGGAYEQYF TGCGCCAGCAGCTTGGTGGCGGGAGGGGCCTACGAGCAGTACTTC
- TRBJ2-2 TRBV4-1 CASSYGGGGTGELFF TGCGCCAGCAGCTATGGCGGGGGCGGTACCGGGGAGCTGTTTTTT
- TRBJ2-1 TRBV5-1 CASSLEVGQYNEQFF TGCGCCAGCAGCTTGGAAGTTGGACAGTACAATGAGCAGTTCTTC
- TRBJ2-1 TRBV7-9 CASSHQAEQFF TGTGCCAGCAGCCATCAGGCTGAGCAGTTCTTC
- TRBJ2-3 TRBV10-1 CASSVGTDIYTQYF TGCGCCAGCAGTGTTGGGACTGACATATATACGCAGTATTTT
TRBD1 TRBJ2-3 TRBV4-1 CASSQDRQGADTQYF TGCGCCAGCAGCCAAGATCGGCAGGGGGCGGATACGCAGTATTTT
TRBD1 TRBJ1-3 TRBV28 CASQTPRDREYF TGTGCCAGCCAGACCCCCCGGGACAGGGAATATTTT
TRBD1 TRBJ2-2 TRBV11-3 CASTRPGQGGGELFF TGTGCCAGCACCAGACCGGGACAGGGAGGCGGGGAGCTGTTTTTT